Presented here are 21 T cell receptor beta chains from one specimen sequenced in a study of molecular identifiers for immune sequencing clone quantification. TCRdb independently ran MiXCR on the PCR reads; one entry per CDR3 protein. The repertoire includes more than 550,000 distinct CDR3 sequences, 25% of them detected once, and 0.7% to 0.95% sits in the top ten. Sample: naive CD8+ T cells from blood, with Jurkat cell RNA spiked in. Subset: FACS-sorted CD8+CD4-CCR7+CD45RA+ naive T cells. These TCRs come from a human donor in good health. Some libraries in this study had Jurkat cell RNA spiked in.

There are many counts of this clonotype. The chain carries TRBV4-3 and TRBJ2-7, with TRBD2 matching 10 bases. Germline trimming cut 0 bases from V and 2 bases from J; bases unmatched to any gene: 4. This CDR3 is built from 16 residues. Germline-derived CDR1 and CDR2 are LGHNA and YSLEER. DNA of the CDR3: TGCGCCAGCAGCCAAGACCCGAGCGGGGGGGCCTACGAGCAGTACTTC. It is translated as CASSQDPSGGAYEQYF.

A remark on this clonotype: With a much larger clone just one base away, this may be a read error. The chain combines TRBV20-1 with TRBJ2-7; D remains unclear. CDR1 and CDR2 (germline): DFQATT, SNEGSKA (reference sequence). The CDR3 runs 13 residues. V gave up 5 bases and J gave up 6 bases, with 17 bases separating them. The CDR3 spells CSACGQSEPEQYF. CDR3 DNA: TGCAGTGCTTGTGGGCAGTCGGAGCCCGAGCAGTACTTC.

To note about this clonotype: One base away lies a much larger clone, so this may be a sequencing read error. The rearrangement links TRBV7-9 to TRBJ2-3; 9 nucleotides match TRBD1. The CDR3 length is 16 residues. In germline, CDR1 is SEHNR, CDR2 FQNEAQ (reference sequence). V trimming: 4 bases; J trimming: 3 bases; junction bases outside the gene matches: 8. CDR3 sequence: CASSSFTGGRTDTQYF. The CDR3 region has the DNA TGTGCCAGCAGCTCGTTTACAGGGGGCCGTACAGATACGCAGTATTTT.

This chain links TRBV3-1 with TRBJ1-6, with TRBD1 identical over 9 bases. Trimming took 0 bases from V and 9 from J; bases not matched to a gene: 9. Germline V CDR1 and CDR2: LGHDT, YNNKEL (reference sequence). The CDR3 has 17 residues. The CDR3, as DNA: TGTGCCAGCAGCCAAGATTTTGCCGGACAGGGGATTTCACCCCTCCACTTT. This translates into CASSQDFAGQGISPLHF.

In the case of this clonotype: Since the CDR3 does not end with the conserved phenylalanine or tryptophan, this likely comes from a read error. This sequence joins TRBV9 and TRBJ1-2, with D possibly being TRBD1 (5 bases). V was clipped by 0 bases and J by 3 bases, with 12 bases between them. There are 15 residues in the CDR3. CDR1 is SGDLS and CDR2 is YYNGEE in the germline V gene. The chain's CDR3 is CASSVVGPGDYGYTS. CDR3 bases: TGTGCCAGCAGCGTAGTGGGGCCCGGGGACTATGGCTACACCTCC.

CDR3 nucleotide sequence: TGTGCCAGTAGTCGGGACCGGGGGGGATCCTACGAGCAGTACTTC. Translating gives CASSRDRGGSYEQYF. The J gene is TRBJ2-7, the V gene TRBV19, with 8 bases identical to TRBD2. The CDR3 loop spans 15 amino acids. V gave up 5 bases and J gave up 1 base; unmatched junction bases: 7. Germline values: CDR1 LNHDA, CDR2 SQIVND (reference sequence).

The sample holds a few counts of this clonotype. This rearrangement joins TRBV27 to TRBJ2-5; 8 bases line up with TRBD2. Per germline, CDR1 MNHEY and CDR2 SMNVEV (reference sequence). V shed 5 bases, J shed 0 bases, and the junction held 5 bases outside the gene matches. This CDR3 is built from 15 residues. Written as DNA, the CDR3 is TGTGCCAGCAGTGTGGTTAGCGGGGACCAAGAGACCCAGTACTTC. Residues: CASSVVSGDQETQYF.

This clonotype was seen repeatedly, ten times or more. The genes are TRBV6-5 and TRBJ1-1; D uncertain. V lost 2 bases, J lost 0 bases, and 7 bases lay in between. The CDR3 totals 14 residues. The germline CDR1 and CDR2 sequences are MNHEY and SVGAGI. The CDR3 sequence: CASSYGGMNTEAFF. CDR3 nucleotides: TGTGCCAGCAGTTACGGTGGGATGAACACTGAAGCTTTCTTT.

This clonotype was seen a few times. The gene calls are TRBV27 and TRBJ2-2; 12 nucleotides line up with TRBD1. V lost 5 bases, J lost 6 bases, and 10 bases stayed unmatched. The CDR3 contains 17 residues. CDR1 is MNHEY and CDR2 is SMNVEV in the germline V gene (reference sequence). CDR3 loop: CASSPLPGTGGPGELFF. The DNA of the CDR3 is TGTGCCAGCAGTCCCCTCCCCGGGACAGGGGGCCCCGGGGAGCTGTTTTTT.

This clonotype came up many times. CDR3 in amino acids: CASSLTQGGWPQHF. CDR3 DNA sequence: TGTGCCAGCAGTCTCACACAGGGGGGTTGGCCCCAGCATTTT. The chain couples TRBV27 to TRBJ1-5; 8 bases agree with TRBD1. The CDR3 is 14 residues long. Trimming cost V 5 bases and J 9 bases; bases outside gene matches: 9. Germline CDR1 reads MNHEY; CDR2 reads SMNVEV (reference sequence).

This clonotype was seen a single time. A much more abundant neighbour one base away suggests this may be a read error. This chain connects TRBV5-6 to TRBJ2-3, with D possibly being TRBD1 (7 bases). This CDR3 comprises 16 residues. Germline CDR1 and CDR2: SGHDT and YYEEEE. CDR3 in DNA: TGTGCCAGCAGCCCCGGGACAGTTACTAGCACAGATGCGCAGTATTTT. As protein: CASSPGTVTSTDAQYF.

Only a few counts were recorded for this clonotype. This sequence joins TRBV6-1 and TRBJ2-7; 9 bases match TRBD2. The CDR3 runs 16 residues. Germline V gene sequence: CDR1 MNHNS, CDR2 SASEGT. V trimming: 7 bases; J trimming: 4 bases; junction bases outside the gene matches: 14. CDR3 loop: CASITRAGGPTYEQYF. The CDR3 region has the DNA TGTGCCAGCATCACCAGAGCGGGGGGACCAACTTACGAGCAGTACTTC.

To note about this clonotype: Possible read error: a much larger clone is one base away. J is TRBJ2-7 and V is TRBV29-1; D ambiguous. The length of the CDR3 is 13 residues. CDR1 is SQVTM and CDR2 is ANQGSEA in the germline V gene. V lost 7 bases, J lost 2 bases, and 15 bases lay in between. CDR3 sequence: CSAPNIWTYEQYF. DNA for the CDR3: TGCAGCGCCCCGAACATATGGACCTACGAGCAGTACTTC.

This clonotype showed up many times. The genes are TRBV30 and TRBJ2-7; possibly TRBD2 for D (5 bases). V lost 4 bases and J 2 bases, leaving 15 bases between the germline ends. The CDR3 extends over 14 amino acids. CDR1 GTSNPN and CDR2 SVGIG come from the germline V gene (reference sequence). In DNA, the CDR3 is TGTGCCTGGAAGTCCCGGACCGGGACCTACGAGCAGTACTTC. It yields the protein CAWKSRTGTYEQYF.

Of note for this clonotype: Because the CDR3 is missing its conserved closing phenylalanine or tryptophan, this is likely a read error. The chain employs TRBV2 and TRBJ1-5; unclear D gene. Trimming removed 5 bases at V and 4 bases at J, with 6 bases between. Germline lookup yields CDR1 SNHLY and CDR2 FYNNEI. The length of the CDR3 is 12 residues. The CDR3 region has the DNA TGTGCCAGCAGTCTACCGAATCAGCCCCAGCATCTT. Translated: CASSLPNQPQHL.

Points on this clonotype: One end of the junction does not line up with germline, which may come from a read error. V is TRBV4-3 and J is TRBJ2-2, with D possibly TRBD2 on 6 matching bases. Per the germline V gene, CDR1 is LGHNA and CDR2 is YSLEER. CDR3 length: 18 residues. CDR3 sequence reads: CASGQDWGGASPTGELFF. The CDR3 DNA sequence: TGCGCCAGCGGCCAAGATTGGGGCGGGGCAAGCCCCACCGGGGAGCTGTTTTTT.

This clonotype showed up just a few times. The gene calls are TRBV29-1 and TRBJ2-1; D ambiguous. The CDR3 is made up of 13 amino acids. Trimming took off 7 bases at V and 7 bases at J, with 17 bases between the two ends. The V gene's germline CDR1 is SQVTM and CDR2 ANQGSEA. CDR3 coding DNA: TGCAGCGCACCGAGGTCGGGCGGAAATGAGCAGTTCTTC. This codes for CSAPRSGGNEQFF.

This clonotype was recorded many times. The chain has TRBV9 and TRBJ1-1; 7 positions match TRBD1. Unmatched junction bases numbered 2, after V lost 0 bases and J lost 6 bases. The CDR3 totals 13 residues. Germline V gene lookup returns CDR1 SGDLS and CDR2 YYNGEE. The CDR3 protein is CASSVGQGPEAFF. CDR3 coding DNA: TGTGCCAGCAGCGTAGGACAGGGTCCTGAAGCTTTCTTT.

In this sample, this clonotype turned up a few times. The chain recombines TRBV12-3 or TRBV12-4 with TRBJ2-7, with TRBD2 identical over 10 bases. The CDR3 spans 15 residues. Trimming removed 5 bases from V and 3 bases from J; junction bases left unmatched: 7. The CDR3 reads CASSPPTSGVYEQYF. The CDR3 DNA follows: TGTGCCAGCAGTCCGCCTACTAGCGGGGTCTACGAGCAGTACTTC.

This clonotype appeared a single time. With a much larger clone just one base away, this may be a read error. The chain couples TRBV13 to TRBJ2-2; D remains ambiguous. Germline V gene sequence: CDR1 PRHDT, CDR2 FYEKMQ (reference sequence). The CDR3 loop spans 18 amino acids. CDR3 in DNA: TGTGCCAGCAGCCCTGGGCTCGAGATGACCCTGAACACCAGGGAGCTGTTTTTT. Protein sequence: CASSPGLEMTLNTRELFF.

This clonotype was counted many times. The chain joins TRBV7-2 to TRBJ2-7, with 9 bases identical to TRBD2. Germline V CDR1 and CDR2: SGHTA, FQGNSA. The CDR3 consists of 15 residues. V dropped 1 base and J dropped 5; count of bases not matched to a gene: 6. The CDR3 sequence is CASSLDWGTSNEQYF. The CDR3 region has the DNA TGTGCCAGCAGCTTAGATTGGGGGACTAGCAACGAGCAGTACTTC.